These T cell receptor beta chains were read from a single sample in a study of blood T cell repertoires in COVID-19. TCRdb's table, derived via immunoSEQ multiplex PCR, lists solely in-frame clones and lacks some. Of hundreds of thousands of clones in the sample, approximately 84% are singletons; the top ten hold 1.5% to 2%. The sample comprised peripheral blood. These receptor sequences come from a woman over 75 with acute or convalescent COVID-19. Both conserved end residues are part of each CDR3. D genes are given only for firm matches. Rows give clone size only sometimes, using once, few, many, or a class for an expanded clone.

d_gene	abundance	v_gene	j_gene	CDR3aa	CDR3nt
.	.	TRBV11-1	TRBJ2-7	CASRGVSYEQYF	TGTGCCAGCAGAGGGGTCTCCTACGAGCAGTACTTC
TRBD2	.	TRBV7-2	TRBJ2-1	CASSSGLASYNEQFF	TGTGCCAGCAGCTCCGGACTAGCCTCCTACAATGAGCAGTTCTTC
TRBD2	.	TRBV3-1/TRBV3-2	TRBJ2-2	CASRKVGGSANTGELFF	TGTGCCAGCCGAAAAGTCGGGGGGTCGGCGAACACCGGGGAGCTGTTTTTT
.	few	TRBV5-4	TRBJ2-5	CASSLTGGEETQYF	TGTGCCAGCAGCTTAACAGGCGGAGAAGAGACCCAGTACTTC
TRBD2	.	TRBV20-1	TRBJ2-2	CSASVLAGLRGGELFF	TGCAGTGCTAGTGTGCTAGCGGGGCTAAGAGGCGGGGAGCTGTTTTTT
.	.	TRBV5-6	TRBJ2-3	CASSLVENRPDTQYF	TGTGCCAGCAGCTTGGTAGAAAACCGCCCAGATACGCAGTATTTT
.	.	TRBV28	TRBJ1-6	CASSHQPPTRDSPLHF	TGTGCCAGCAGCCACCAACCCCCTACCAGGGATTCACCCCTCCACTTT
.	.	TRBV15	TRBJ1-4	CATSTLVPKGEKLFF	TGTGCCACCAGCACTCTAGTCCCCAAGGGGGAAAAACTGTTTTTT
.	.	TRBV18	TRBJ1-3	CASSPLPRGVEGNTIYF	TGTGCCAGCTCACCACTTCCCAGGGGAGTGGAAGGAAACACCATATATTTT
.	.	TRBV27	TRBJ1-1	CASSFTRQVSEAFF	TGTGCCAGCAGTTTTACCAGACAGGTTAGTGAAGCTTTCTTT
TRBD1	.	TRBV5-1	TRBJ2-7	CASSLKSGTESTKQYF	TGCGCCAGCAGCCTTAAATCAGGGACAGAATCTACGAAGCAGTACTTC
TRBD1	.	TRBV28	TRBJ2-7	CATIGQVLVEQYF	TGTGCCACCATTGGACAGGTGCTCGTCGAGCAGTACTTC
TRBD2	once	TRBV9	TRBJ2-1	CASTAISGLAGGSSYNEQFF	TGTGCCAGCACCGCCATTTCGGGACTAGCGGGGGGGAGCTCCTACAATGAGCAGTTCTTC
.	.	TRBV3-1/TRBV3-2	TRBJ1-1	CASSQVRGKGNTEAFF	TGTGCCAGCAGCCAAGTTCGGGGGAAGGGAAACACTGAAGCTTTCTTT
TRBD1	.	TRBV15	TRBJ2-1	CATSRGIGQGLDEQFF	TGTGCCACCAGCAGAGGAATTGGACAGGGGTTGGATGAGCAGTTCTTC
.	few	TRBV14	TRBJ1-1	CASSPLQSNTEAFF	TGTGCCAGCAGCCCGCTCCAGTCGAACACTGAAGCTTTCTTT
.	once	TRBV25-1	TRBJ1-6	CASSEYAAGTMPSPLHF	TGTGCCAGCAGTGAATATGCGGCGGGGACTATGCCCTCACCCCTCCACTTT
TRBD1	.	TRBV11-2	TRBJ1-3	CASSLIGTGAGNTIYF	TGTGCCAGCAGCCTTATCGGGACAGGGGCTGGAAACACCATATATTTT
TRBD1	.	TRBV3-1/TRBV3-2	TRBJ1-5	CASSQGTGSGQPQHF	TGTGCCAGCAGCCAAGGGACAGGGTCGGGGCAGCCCCAGCATTTT
TRBD1	.	TRBV27	TRBJ2-5	CASSLPGTGVETQYF	TGTGCCAGCAGTTTGCCCGGGACAGGGGTGGAGACCCAGTACTTC
TRBD2	.	TRBV29-1	TRBJ2-3	CSVRTSGRTDTQYF	TGCAGCGTACGGACTAGCGGGAGGACAGATACGCAGTATTTT
.	.	TRBV5-4	TRBJ1-3	CASSLDSLTGNTIYF	TGTGCCAGCAGCTTGGACAGCCTCACCGGAAACACCATATATTTT